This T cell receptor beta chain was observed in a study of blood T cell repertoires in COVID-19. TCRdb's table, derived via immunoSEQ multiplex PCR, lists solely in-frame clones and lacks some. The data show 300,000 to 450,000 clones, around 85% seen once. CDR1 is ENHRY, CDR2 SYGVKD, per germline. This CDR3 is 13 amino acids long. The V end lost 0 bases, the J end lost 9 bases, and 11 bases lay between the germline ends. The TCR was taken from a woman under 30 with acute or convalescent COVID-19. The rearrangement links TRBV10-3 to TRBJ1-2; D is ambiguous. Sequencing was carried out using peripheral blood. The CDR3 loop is CAISESEVTSYTF. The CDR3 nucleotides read TGTGCCATCAGTGAGTCGGAGGTTACGAGCTACACCTTC.